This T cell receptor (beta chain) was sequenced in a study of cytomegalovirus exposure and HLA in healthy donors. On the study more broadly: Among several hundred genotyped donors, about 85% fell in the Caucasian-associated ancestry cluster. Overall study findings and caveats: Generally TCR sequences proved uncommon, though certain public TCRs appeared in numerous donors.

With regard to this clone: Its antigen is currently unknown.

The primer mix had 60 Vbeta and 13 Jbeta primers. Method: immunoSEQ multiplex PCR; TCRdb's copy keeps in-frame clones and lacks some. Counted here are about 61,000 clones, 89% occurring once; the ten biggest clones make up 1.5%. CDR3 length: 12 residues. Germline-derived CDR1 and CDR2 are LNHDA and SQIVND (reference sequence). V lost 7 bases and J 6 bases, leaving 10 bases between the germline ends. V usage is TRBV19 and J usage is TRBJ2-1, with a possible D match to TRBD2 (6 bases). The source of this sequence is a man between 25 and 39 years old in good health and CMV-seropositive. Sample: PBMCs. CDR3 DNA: TGTGCCAGTAACCAGGGAGGCAATGAGCAGTTCTTC. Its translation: CASNQGGNEQFF.